The rows below give T cell receptor beta chains drawn from one sample of a study of T cell repertoires in cytomegalovirus infection. These receptors' targets are unknown. Using its own MiXCR run on the reads, TCRdb lists one record per CDR3 protein. The sample comprises some 800,000 distinct CDR3 sequences, just under 30% of which are singletons, and around 13% rests with the top ten. Sequenced material: cultured CD8+ T cells from PBMCs, taken from culture after CMV antigen stimulation. The receptors stem from a human donor in good health (CMV status not recorded). Some clones in this sample may be carry-over from other donors' samples. Both conserved end residues are part of each CDR3. A D gene is named only where the DNA matches it firmly. Clone sizes are given selectively: once, few, many, or a class where the clone is expanded.

CDR3nt | CDR3aa | v_gene | abundance | d_gene | j_gene
TGCGCCAGCAGCCTTTGGACGGTGGACAATGAGCAGTTCTTC | CASSLWTVDNEQFF | TRBV4-3 | few | - | TRBJ2-1
TGTGCCAGCAGCCAAACACTCGGGGAGCTGTTTTTT | CASSQTLGELFF | TRBV3-1 | few | - | TRBJ2-2
TGTGCCAGCAGCGAAGACAGGCTTCTTGGGAACACTGAAGCTTTCTTT | CASSEDRLLGNTEAFF | TRBV9 | - | - | TRBJ1-1
TGTGCCAGCAGCCGCGGACAGGGGAGGTATGGCTACACCTTC | CASSRGQGRYGYTF | TRBV5-6 | few | TRBD1 | TRBJ1-2
TGTGCCAGCAGCGAGTGGACCGGGACTGAAGGCTACACCTTC | CASSEWTGTEGYTF | TRBV9 | - | - | TRBJ1-2
TGTGCCAGCAGTTTACTGGCAGGGGGCTACGGAAACACCATATATTTT | CASSLLAGGYGNTIYF | TRBV12-3/TRBV12-4 | - | TRBD1 | TRBJ1-3
TGTGCCAGCAGTGAAGATCAGGGGCGAGTCTACGAGCAGTACTTC | CASSEDQGRVYEQYF | TRBV6-1 | few | - | TRBJ2-7
TGTGCCAGCAGTCCCCAAGGGAAGATGGAAAAACTGTTTTTT | CASSPQGKMEKLFF | TRBV27 | few | - | TRBJ1-4
TGTGCCAGCAGCTTAGCGCCTTTGGGAGGGACAGTGAGGTACGAGCAGTACTTC | CASSLAPLGGTVRYEQYF | TRBV7-9 | - | - | TRBJ2-7
TGTGCCAGCAGGGACAGGGGGCTTTATGGCTACACCTTC | CASRDRGLYGYTF | TRBV6-1 | - | TRBD1 | TRBJ1-2
TGTGCCAGTAGCCCAAAGCGGGGGGGCTACAATGAGCAGTTCTTC | CASSPKRGGYNEQFF | TRBV19 | few | TRBD2 | TRBJ2-1
TGTGCCAGCAGTTCTCCCGGTCTCGCGGGGGGCTACACCTTC | CASSSPGLAGGYTF | TRBV27 | - | - | TRBJ1-2
TGTGCTAGTGGTTATGACAGGGGCTTGGCTGAAGCTTTCTTT | CASGYDRGLAEAFF | TRBV12-5 | - | TRBD1 | TRBJ1-1
TGTGCCAGCAGCTTACTCGGGGAGAACACCGGGGAGCTGTTTTTT | CASSLLGENTGELFF | TRBV5-4 | - | - | TRBJ2-2
TGTGCCAGCAGCACCGCCGGGGCCCCCCAGAACATTCAGTACTTC | CASSTAGAPQNIQYF | TRBV12-3/TRBV12-4 | many | - | TRBJ2-4
TGTGCCAGCCTCAGCGGGGTCGGAGATACGCAGTATTTT | CASLSGVGDTQYF | TRBV13 | few | TRBD2 | TRBJ2-3
TGTGCCAGCAGCTTGCTCGGGTTGAGCTCCTACAATGAGCAGTTCTTC | CASSLLGLSSYNEQFF | TRBV7-2 | - | - | TRBJ2-1
TGTGCCAGCAGTTACCGCGGAAGCGGGACACCTGAAGCTTTCTTT | CASSYRGSGTPEAFF | TRBV6-1 | - | - | TRBJ1-1
TGTGCCAGCAGGCTCCCGATGAGGGGGGTTGTCTATGGCTACACCTTC | CASRLPMRGVVYGYTF | TRBV7-9 | - | - | TRBJ1-2
TGCGCCAGCAGCCCGCAGCGGGGGACGGGGGACAATGAGCAGTTCTTC | CASSPQRGTGDNEQFF | TRBV4-1 | - | TRBD2 | TRBJ2-1
TGTGCCAGTAGTACTCCTACCTGGGACCTCTATGGCTACACCTTC | CASSTPTWDLYGYTF | TRBV19 | few | - | TRBJ1-2
TGTGCCAGTAGTATAGCGGTAGACACAGATACGCAGTATTTT | CASSIAVDTDTQYF | TRBV19 | - | - | TRBJ2-3
TGTGCCATCAGAACGGGGTCTCTAGGTGAGCAGTTCTTC | CAIRTGSLGEQFF | TRBV10-3 | few | - | TRBJ2-1
TGTGCCAGCACTTCCACGGGGACGGCCACTGAAGCTTTCTTT | CASTSTGTATEAFF | TRBV12-3/TRBV12-4 | many | - | TRBJ1-1
TGTGCCAGTCGATTGGGACAGCTCCTAAACTATGGCTACACCTTC | CASRLGQLLNYGYTF | TRBV19 | - | TRBD1 | TRBJ1-2
TGTGCCAGTGTTCACCCAGCGCGACACTATGGCTACACCTTC | CASVHPARHYGYTF | TRBV19 | few | - | TRBJ1-2
TGTGCCAGCAGCTCATCGTTCGGTGAGCAGTTCTTC | CASSSSFGEQFF | TRBV5-6 | - | - | TRBJ2-1
TGTGCCAGTAGTATAGAGGCCGAGCAGTTCTTC | CASSIEAEQFF | TRBV19 | few | - | TRBJ2-1
TGTGCCAGCTCAGACAACAATGAGCAGTTCTTC | CASSDNNEQFF | TRBV6-5 | few | - | TRBJ2-1
TGTGCCAGCAGCCCAAACCCGATGAACACTGAAGCTTTCTTT | CASSPNPMNTEAFF | TRBV6-6 | - | - | TRBJ1-1
TGTGCCAGCAGTTTATTGGGGACCACTGAAGCTTTCTTT | CASSLLGTTEAFF | TRBV12-3/TRBV12-4 | - | - | TRBJ1-1
TGTGCCAGCAGCTTAGAGGAGGGACAGGGGTTAGGCTATGGCTACACCTTC | CASSLEEGQGLGYGYTF | TRBV7-2 | - | TRBD1 | TRBJ1-2
TGTGCCAGCAGTGAGCGAGATGAGCAGTTCTTC | CASSERDEQFF | TRBV2 | - | - | TRBJ2-1
TGTGCCAGCTCACCACCGCCAGGTCTCTCGTACAATGAGCAGTTCTTC | CASSPPPGLSYNEQFF | TRBV18 | - | - | TRBJ2-1
TGTGCCAGCAGCTTGGGAGGGATCCGCACCTTC | CASSLGGIRTF | TRBV5-6 | few | - | TRBJ1-2
TGTGCCAGCAGTGAAGGGGGAGGGCTCCAAGAGACCCAGTACTTC | CASSEGGGLQETQYF | TRBV2 | few | TRBD2 | TRBJ2-5
TGCAGTGCTAGAGATTTGGGGAATCAGCCCCAGCATTTT | CSARDLGNQPQHF | TRBV20-1 | - | - | TRBJ1-5
TGTGCCAGCAGTCGTGGGACAGATATGGGCCATGAGCAGTTCTTC | CASSRGTDMGHEQFF | TRBV6-2/TRBV6-3 | - | TRBD1 | TRBJ2-1
TGTGCCAGCAGCGTTCCGGGACGGTACACTGAAGCTTTCTTT | CASSVPGRYTEAFF | TRBV7-9 | few | - | TRBJ1-1
TGTGCCATCTACCTTTTGGGCAGGGGCATGAACACTGAAGCTTTCTTT | CAIYLLGRGMNTEAFF | TRBV2 | - | - | TRBJ1-1
TGTGCCACCAGCAGCCCGGGGACCCTAGGGAACACCTATAAACGAGATACGCAGTATTTT | CATSSPGTLGNTYKRDTQYF | TRBV15 | - | - | TRBJ2-3
TGTGCCAGCAGTCTACAGGGAGGGTACTACAATGAGCAGTTCTTC | CASSLQGGYYNEQFF | TRBV6-1 | few | - | TRBJ2-1
TGTGCCAGCAGTGAAAGGGGCGGGGGGGGCACAGATACGCAGTATTTT | CASSERGGGGTDTQYF | TRBV6-1 | few | TRBD2 | TRBJ2-3
TGTGCCAGCAGCTTAGTTCTTCGACAGGGTCTGGCTGGCTACACCTTC | CASSLVLRQGLAGYTF | TRBV7-8 | - | TRBD1 | TRBJ1-2
TGTGCTAGTGGGGACACAGGGTCTGGAAACACCATATATTTT | CASGDTGSGNTIYF | TRBV12-5 | few | - | TRBJ1-3
TGTGCCAGCAGCTTAGACCTTTCGGCGTATTCACCCCTCCACTTT | CASSLDLSAYSPLHF | TRBV7-6 | many | - | TRBJ1-6
TGTGCCAGCAGCTTAGTAGTGACAGCTTATGGCTACACCTTC | CASSLVVTAYGYTF | TRBV7-9 | many | - | TRBJ1-2
TGTGCCAGCAGCCCTGAGGGGCTGGCGGTCTACAATGAGCAGTTCTTC | CASSPEGLAVYNEQFF | TRBV7-2 | many | - | TRBJ2-1
TGTGCCAGCAGCTCACTCAAGAACACTGAAGCTTTCTTT | CASSSLKNTEAFF | TRBV7-9 | - | - | TRBJ1-1
TGCAGCGTTGAAGGACAGGGGGCGTGGGGCTACACCTTC | CSVEGQGAWGYTF | TRBV29-1 | - | TRBD1 | TRBJ1-2
TGTGCCAGCCGCTCAGGGGTTGAAACTGAAGCTTTCTTT | CASRSGVETEAFF | TRBV7-6 | few | - | TRBJ1-1
TGTGCCAGCAGCTTTGCCGGGGACACAGATGCGCAGTATTTT | CASSFAGDTDAQYF | TRBV7-9 | - | - | TRBJ2-3
TGTGCCAGTAGTCTCCGGGACTACTACAATGAGCAGTTCTTC | CASSLRDYYNEQFF | TRBV19 | - | TRBD2 | TRBJ2-1
TGTGCCAGCACCCCGGACAGGGGGTTTACAGGAAACACCATATATTTT | CASTPDRGFTGNTIYF | TRBV12-3/TRBV12-4 | - | TRBD1 | TRBJ1-3